The clone carrying this T cell receptor (beta chain) showed up just a few times. Molecules of cDNA were individually given unique molecular identifiers that were attached to them. TCRdb used MiXCR to reprocess the 5' RACE reads, holding one entry per CDR3 protein. Of about 50,000 distinct CDR3 sequences listed, approximately 11% are singletons. This sample was taken from a study of early T cells in non-severe SARS-CoV-2 infection. V lost 2 bases and J lost 7; bases outside the gene matches: 10. The CDR3 is 16 amino acids. CDR1 DFQATT and CDR2 SNEGSKA come from the germline V gene (reference sequence).

The TCR sequence derives from an adult who was a healthcare worker with PCR-confirmed SARS-CoV-2 infection or an uninfected control (not recorded which). The rearrangement uses TRBV20-1 and TRBJ2-1; 11 positions match TRBD1. The sequencing sample was made of whole blood. This CDR3 reads CSARINGQGAWNEQFF. The CDR3 coding sequence is TGCAGTGCTAGAATTAACGGACAGGGGGCTTGGAATGAGCAGTTCTTC.